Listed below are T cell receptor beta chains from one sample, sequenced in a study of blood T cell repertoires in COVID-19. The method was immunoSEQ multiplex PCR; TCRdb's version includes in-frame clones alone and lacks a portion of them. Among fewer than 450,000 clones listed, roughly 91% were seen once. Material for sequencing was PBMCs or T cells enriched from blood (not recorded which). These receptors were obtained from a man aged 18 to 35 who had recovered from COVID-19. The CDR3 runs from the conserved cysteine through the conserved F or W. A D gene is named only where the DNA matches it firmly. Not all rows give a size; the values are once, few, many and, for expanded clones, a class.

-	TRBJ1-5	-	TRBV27	TGTGCCAGCAGAACTCGGGGGTATAGCAATCAGCCCCAGCATTTT	CASRTRGYSNQPQHF
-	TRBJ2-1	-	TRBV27	TGTGCCAGCAGTTTTGAGGGTTCCTACAATGAGCAGTTCTTC	CASSFEGSYNEQFF
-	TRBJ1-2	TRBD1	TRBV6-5	TGTGCCAGCAGTACAGGGGGCGCCGGCGGCTACACCTTC	CASSTGGAGGYTF
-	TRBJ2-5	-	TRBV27	TGTGCCAGCAGTTTAGTCGGCGGTTCGACCCAGTACTTC	CASSLVGGSTQYF
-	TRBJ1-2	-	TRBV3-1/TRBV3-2	TGTGCCAGCAGCCAAGCCCGCAGGGTTGGGGGCTACACCTTC	CASSQARRVGGYTF
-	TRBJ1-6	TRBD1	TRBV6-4	TGTGCCAGCAGTGACTACCCACCCAGGACAGGGACCGCGTCCTATAATTCACCCCTCCACTTT	CASSDYPPRTGTASYNSPLHF
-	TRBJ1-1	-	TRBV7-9	TGTGCCAGCGGTGAGGGGGTGGCCCTATCTGAAGCTTTCTTT	CASGEGVALSEAFF
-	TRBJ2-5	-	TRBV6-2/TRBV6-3	TGTGCCAGCAGTTTCGACTACCGGGACCAAGAGACCCAGTACTTC	CASSFDYRDQETQYF
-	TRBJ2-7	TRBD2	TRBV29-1	TGCAGCCGAGCGGGAGGTAGGGAGACAAGCTACGAGCAGTACTTC	CSRAGGRETSYEQYF
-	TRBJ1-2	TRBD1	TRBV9	TGTGCCAGCAGCGAGGGACAGGGTTATGGCTACACCTTC	CASSEGQGYGYTF
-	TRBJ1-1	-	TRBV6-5	TGTGCCAGCAGTCCTTCAGGAGGGTGGAACACTGAAGCTTTCTTT	CASSPSGGWNTEAFF
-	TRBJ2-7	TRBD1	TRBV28	TGTGCCAGCAGTCCAATAGGGGGTGGACAGGGGGCTCGCGAGCAGTACTTC	CASSPIGGGQGAREQYF
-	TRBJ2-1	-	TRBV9	TGTGCCAGCAGCGTCGCCTCTCTTGCTTCGGGTGAGCAGTTCTTC	CASSVASLASGEQFF
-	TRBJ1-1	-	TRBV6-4	TGTGCCAGCAGTGACGGGGCGAACACTGAAGCTTTCTTT	CASSDGANTEAFF
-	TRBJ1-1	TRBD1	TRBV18	TGTGCCAGCTCAGAGGGACAGGGGAACACTGAAGCTTTCTTT	CASSEGQGNTEAFF
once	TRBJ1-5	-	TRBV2	TGTGCCAGCCAGACAGAGGGCAATCAGCCCCAGCATTTT	CASQTEGNQPQHF
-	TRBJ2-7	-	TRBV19	TGTGCCAGTAGTCCCCAGGGGTTTCGATACTACGAGCAGTACTTC	CASSPQGFRYYEQYF
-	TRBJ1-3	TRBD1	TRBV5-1	TGCGCCAGCAGCTTGGCGCAGGGGGAAAACACCATATATTTT	CASSLAQGENTIYF
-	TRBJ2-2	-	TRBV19	TGTGCCAGTACAAGGGGTCCGACCGGGGAGCTGTTTTTT	CASTRGPTGELFF
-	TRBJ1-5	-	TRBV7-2	TGTGCCAGCAGCAGGGGGGGGAATCAGCCCCAGCATTTT	CASSRGGNQPQHF
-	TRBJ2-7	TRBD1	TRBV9	TGTGCCAGCAGCGTAGAGGGACAGACTCCCTACGAGCAGTACTTC	CASSVEGQTPYEQYF
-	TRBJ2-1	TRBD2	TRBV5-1	TGCGCCAGCAGCTTGGCGCGGACTAGTAATGAGCAGTTCTTC	CASSLARTSNEQFF
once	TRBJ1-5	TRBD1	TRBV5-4	TGTGCCTCCCAGACAGGGGAGATAAATCAGCCCCAGCATTTT	CASQTGEINQPQHF